Given below is one T cell receptor (beta chain) in context. Germline CDR1 and CDR2: LNHNV and YYDKDF (reference sequence). V was pared by 3 bases and J by 0 bases, with 12 bases between. This CDR3 has 15 amino acids. Only in-frame clones appear in the TCRdb table, and some are missing; sequencing was by immunoSEQ multiplex PCR. Altogether about 460,000 clones are present, over 60% being singletons, with the ten largest covering approximately 12%. Each sample came from a Caucasian adult donor living in Nashville, Tennessee. This sample stems from a study of shared clonotypes between healthy human individuals. Study-wide context: A few men and two women, aged 18 to 49, were donors.

This receptor was taken from a woman in her forties in good health. Some clones in this sample may be carry-over from other donors' samples. Input material: PBMCs. The chain uses TRBV15 and TRBJ2-7; possibly TRBD2 for D (5 bases). CDR3 protein: CATSRDFASSYEQYF. CDR3 nucleotides: TGTGCCACCAGCAGGGACTTCGCAAGCTCCTACGAGCAGTACTTC.